What follows are 15 T cell receptor beta chains derived from one specimen sequenced in a study of radiotherapy plus CTLA-4 blockade in lung cancer. Profiling relied on immunoSEQ multiplex PCR, and the TCRdb table lists in-frame clones only, not all of them. The sample has approximately 35,000 clones; around 85% are singletons. The specimen was peripheral blood, collected from a patient treated with radiotherapy plus ipilimumab. The receptors here all came from a human donor with non-small cell lung cancer who had stable disease on radiotherapy plus ipilimumab.

The genes are TRBV21-1 and TRBJ2-5; the table's D call TRBD1 went unverified against the DNA. TRBV21-1 is labeled a pseudogene. The CDR3 spans 13 residues. The CDR3 nucleotides are TGTGCCAGCCAGCAACAGCCTCGGGAGACCCAGTACTTC. The encoded protein is CASQQQPRETQYF.

The V call is TRBV25-1, the J call TRBJ1-6, with unresolved D. Germline lookup yields CDR1 MGHDK and CDR2 SYGVNS. Trimming removed 2 bases from V and 9 bases from J, with 17 bases in between. This CDR3 is built from 16 residues. CDR3 sequence (DNA): TGTGCCAGCAGTGAAGGTGGGGAGTCCCTCTCTTCACCCCTCCACTTT. Protein product: CASSEGGESLSSPLHF.

The chain combines TRBV7-9 with TRBJ2-7; a possible D gene is TRBD1 (6 bases). CDR3 length: 14 amino acids. Trimming took off 3 bases at V and 2 bases at J, with 11 bases between the two ends. Germline assignment: CDR1 SEHNR and CDR2 FQNEAQ (reference sequence). This chain's CDR3 is CASSLRAGAYEQYF. In nucleotides, the CDR3 is TGTGCCAGCAGCTTGAGGGCAGGGGCCTACGAGCAGTACTTC.

The rearrangement joins TRBV27 to TRBJ2-6; 11 nucleotides agree with TRBD1. Germline V gene data show CDR1 as MNHEY and CDR2 as SMNVEV (reference sequence). This CDR3 spans 20 amino acids. Trimming took 2 bases from V and 4 from J; bases not matched to a gene: 13. DNA of the CDR3: TGTGCCAGCAGTTTACAGGCGGGGACAGGGGGACCCGGAGGGGCCAACGTCCTGACTTTC. Amino acid sequence: CASSLQAGTGGPGGANVLTF.

This clone was seen more than once but under ten times. V usage is TRBV25-1 and J usage is TRBJ1-4, with D perhaps TRBD1 (5 bases). This CDR3 region has 15 residues. Trimming removed 5 bases from V and 8 bases from J, with 18 bases in between. Germline V lookup: CDR1 MGHDK, CDR2 SYGVNS. This chain's CDR3 is CASSPPGGRWEKLFF. Written as DNA, the CDR3 is TGTGCCAGCAGTCCGCCCGGGGGTCGGTGGGAAAAACTGTTTTTT. Together with reference TRBV25-1 and TRBJ1-4, the CDR3 gives the full variable domain: EADIYQTPRYLVIGTGKKITLECSQTMGHDKMYWYQQDPGMELHLIHYSYGVNSTEKGDLSSESTVSRIRTEHFPLTLESARPSHTSQYLCASSPPGGRWEKLFFGSGTQLSVL.

The chain couples TRBV7-8 to TRBJ2-5; 7 bases are shared with TRBD1. The J call is in doubt because the DNA end fits TRBJ2-7 better. This CDR3 is 15 amino acids long. Germline V gives CDR1 SGHVS, CDR2 FQNEAQ. CDR3 nucleotide sequence: TGTGCCAGCAGCTTCAGGGACAGAAGCTCCTACGAGCAGTACTTC. Its protein is CASSFRDRSSYEQYF.

The CDR3: CASSDGLAGAHEQFF. CDR3 coding DNA: TGTGCCAGCAGTGACGGACTAGCGGGAGCTCATGAGCAGTTCTTC. This chain joins TRBV6-4 and TRBJ2-1, with TRBD2 matching over 13 bases. V lost 2 bases and J lost 8; bases outside the gene matches: 3. Germline loops: CDR1 MRHNA, CDR2 SNTAGT. The CDR3 contains 15 residues.

The rearrangement uses TRBV4-3 and TRBJ1-4; perhaps TRBD1 as D (6 bases). The CDR3 is made up of 16 amino acids. V was shortened by 0 bases and J by 4 bases, with 12 bases between the two germline ends. CDR1 and CDR2 (germline): LGHNA, YSLEER. The CDR3 coding sequence is TGCGCCAGCAGCCAAGACCCGACAGGAGATAATGAAAAACTGTTTTTT. Protein: CASSQDPTGDNEKLFF.

V gene TRBV10-2 combines with J gene TRBJ2-5; D is uncertain. There are 14 residues in the CDR3. The germline V and J ends were trimmed by 6 bases and 1 base, with 12 bases remaining between them. Germline CDR1 is WSHSY and CDR2 is SAAADI. The CDR3 DNA is TGCGCCAGCAGACCAGACGCTAGCCAAGAGACCCAGTACTTC. Encoded protein: CASRPDASQETQYF.

The rearrangement joins TRBV7-2 to TRBJ2-7; D unclear. This CDR3 is 13 amino acids long. In germline, CDR1 is SGHTA, CDR2 FQGNSA. V dropped 3 bases and J dropped 4 bases, with 10 bases sitting between them. The CDR3 DNA reads TGTGCCAGCAGCTTCTACCGGTCTTACGAGCAGTACTTC. Translated, it gives CASSFYRSYEQYF.

V is TRBV10-3 and J is TRBJ2-2; D is unresolved. Germline CDR1 and CDR2: ENHRY and SYGVKD. V was clipped by 6 bases and J by 5 bases, with 7 bases between them. The CDR3 totals 12 residues. The CDR3 nucleotides are TGTGCCATCAGGAGAGATACCGGGGAGCTGTTTTTT. It is translated as CAIRRDTGELFF.

This clone was detected only once. The chain is built from TRBV7-2 and TRBJ2-7, with 9 bases matching TRBD2. CDR1 SGHTA and CDR2 FQGNSA come from the germline V gene. The CDR3 is made up of 17 amino acids. Unmatched junction bases numbered 13, after V lost 5 bases and J lost 2 bases. This CDR3 reads CASSPPLKREVTYEQYF. The DNA of the CDR3 is TGTGCCAGCAGCCCCCCCCTGAAGCGGGAGGTTACCTACGAGCAGTACTTC.

This chain links TRBV27 with TRBJ1-1, with 9 bases matching TRBD1. The CDR3 has 15 amino acids. The V segment lost 4 bases and the J segment 4 bases; nucleotides outside the gene matches: 7. Germline lookup yields CDR1 MNHEY and CDR2 SMNVEV (reference sequence). CDR3 amino acids: CASSSPGQGTTEAFF. In nucleotides, the CDR3 is TGTGCCAGCAGTTCCCCGGGACAGGGCACCACTGAAGCTTTCTTT.

The chain carries TRBV6-5 and TRBJ2-7; tentative D call: TRBD1 (6 bases). With 2 bases removed from V and 5 bases from J, the gap between germline ends came to 10 bases. This CDR3 spans 13 amino acids. Germline V gives CDR1 MNHEY, CDR2 SVGAGI. The CDR3 region is CASSYEQGHEQYF. DNA for the CDR3: TGTGCCAGCAGTTACGAACAGGGCCACGAGCAGTACTTC.

The chain joins TRBV7-9 to TRBJ2-2; a possible D gene is TRBD2 (7 bases). In germline, CDR1 is SEHNR, CDR2 FQNEAQ (reference sequence). V shed 1 base and J shed 0 bases, with 12 bases lying between them. The CDR3 contains 17 residues. This CDR3 reads CASSLEGGGANTGELFF. The CDR3 nucleotides are TGTGCCAGCAGCTTAGAGGGGGGGGGCGCGAACACCGGGGAGCTGTTTTTT.